A single sample gave rise to the 11 T cell receptor beta chains below, sequenced in a study of OX40 agonist ivuxolimab in advanced cancers. TCRdb's table, derived via immunoSEQ multiplex PCR, lists solely in-frame clones and lacks some. This sample carries tens of thousands of clones, about nine tenths of them seen once, and the ten largest clones take 0.3% to 0.4%. Sequences were derived from CD4+ or CD8+ T cells sorted from blood, sampled in a trial of the OX40 agonist ivuxolimab. The receptors derive from an adult with an advanced solid tumor such as melanoma, head and neck, liver or kidney cancer.

The table lists this clone with a few counts. The chain combines TRBV18 with TRBJ1-3; D gene ambiguous. Trimming left V 9 bases short and J 1 base short, with 1 base between. Germline V gives CDR1 KGHSH, CDR2 LQKENI. The CDR3 is 10 amino acids. Written as DNA, the CDR3 is TGTGCCAGTTCTGGAAACACCATATATTTT. Its protein product is CASSGNTIYF.

This chain links TRBV9 with TRBJ2-7, with 7 bases matching TRBD1. The CDR3 has 16 residues. Trimming removed 0 bases from V and 2 bases from J; junction bases left unmatched: 8. Germline CDR1 and CDR2: SGDLS and YYNGEE. The CDR3 DNA reads as TGTGCCAGCAGCGTAGCTGAGGACAGGTACACCTACGAGCAGTACTTC. Translation gives CASSVAEDRYTYEQYF.

V and J are TRBV15 and TRBJ1-2, with TRBD1 matching 8 bases. Germline V gives CDR1 LNHNV, CDR2 YYDKDF (reference sequence). The CDR3 loop spans 15 amino acids. J lost 1 base, V lost 3 bases, and 4 bases had no gene match. This CDR3 reads CATSRPGQVNYGYTF. The CDR3 DNA reads TGTGCCACCAGCAGGCCGGGACAGGTTAACTATGGCTACACCTTC.

This chain joins TRBV29-1 and TRBJ2-5; the D call may be TRBD1 or TRBD2 (6 bases each). Per the germline V gene, CDR1 is SQVTM and CDR2 is ANQGSEA. This CDR3 spans 16 amino acids. V was trimmed by 3 bases and J by 1 base, leaving 18 bases between them. In DNA, the CDR3 is TGCAGCGTTGACGGGGGCGTGAGTTCCCCCCAAGAGACCCAGTACTTC. Its translation: CSVDGGVSSPQETQYF. Looking up the rest from reference TRBV29-1 and TRBJ2-5 gives the full variable domain: SAVISQKPSRDICQRGTSLTIQCQVDSQVTMMFWYRQQPGQSLTLIATANQGSEATYESGFVIDKFPISRPNLTFSTLTVSNMSPEDSSIYLCSVDGGVSSPQETQYFGPGTRLLVL.

This clone was recorded a few times. The V call is TRBV18, the J call TRBJ2-2; tentatively, D is TRBD1 (7 bases). The CDR3 length is 14 residues. With 10 bases removed from V and 0 bases from J, the gap between germline ends came to 12 bases. Germline V gene lookup returns CDR1 KGHSH and CDR2 LQKENI. The CDR3 here is CATGGTANTGELFF. CDR3 bases: TGTGCCACAGGCGGGACAGCGAACACCGGGGAGCTGTTTTTT.

The chain uses TRBV7-9 and TRBJ2-7; possible D gene TRBD1, 6 bases. The CDR3 has 14 amino acids. Germline V gives CDR1 SEHNR, CDR2 FQNEAQ (reference sequence). Trimming cost V 1 base and J 1 base, with 8 bases left between them. CDR3: CASSLGDRSYEQYF. The CDR3, as DNA: TGTGCCAGCAGCTTAGGTGACAGGTCCTACGAGCAGTACTTC.

This sequence joins TRBV6-5 and TRBJ1-6, with D uncertain. The CDR3 contains 15 residues. Trimming pared 0 bases from V and 7 bases from J, leaving 10 bases between. Germline V gene data show CDR1 as MNHEY and CDR2 as SVGAGI. The CDR3 sequence: CASSYSMVGNSPLHF. The DNA of the CDR3 is TGTGCCAGCAGTTACTCGATGGTGGGGAATTCACCCCTCCACTTT.

V and J are TRBV7-2 and TRBJ1-1, with 7 nucleotides matching TRBD1. Trimming took 2 bases from V and 6 from J; bases not matched to a gene: 6. This CDR3 has 14 residues. In germline, CDR1 is SGHTA, CDR2 FQGNSA. The CDR3 DNA is TGTGCCAGCAGCTTACTCCAGGGGGGGCCTGAAGCTTTCTTT. It translates to CASSLLQGGPEAFF. The entire variable domain, with the rest obtained from reference TRBV7-2 and TRBJ1-1, is as follows: GAGVSQSPSNKVTEKGKDVELRCDPISGHTALYWYRQSLGQGLEFLIYFQGNSAPDKSGLPSDRFSAERTGGSVSTLTIQRTQQEDSAVYLCASSLLQGGPEAFFGQGTRLTVV.

This chain connects TRBV5-1 to TRBJ2-7; TRBD1 might be the D (6 bases). V gave up 3 bases and J gave up 0 bases, with 13 bases separating them. Germline loops: CDR1 SGHRS, CDR2 YFSETQ. CDR3 length: 15 amino acids. The CDR3 reads CASSWQGGSSYEQYF. CDR3 in DNA: TGCGCCAGCAGCTGGCAAGGGGGAAGCTCCTACGAGCAGTACTTC.

The V and J genes are TRBV7-2 and TRBJ1-2, with TRBD1 matching over 7 bases. Unmatched junction bases numbered 4, after V lost 2 bases and J lost 7 bases. CDR1 is SGHTA and CDR2 is FQGNSA in the germline V gene. The CDR3 has 13 amino acids. CDR3 region: CASSLRQGGGYTF. DNA for the CDR3: TGTGCCAGCAGCTTACGACAGGGTGGTGGCTACACCTTC.

The chain recombines TRBV11-2 with TRBJ1-2; 8 nucleotides align to TRBD1. The CDR3 consists of 13 residues. Losses at the gene ends were 6 bases for V and 8 bases for J; bases not matched to a gene: 8. Germline V gives CDR1 SGHAT, CDR2 FQNNGV. CDR3 bases: TGTGCCAGCAGACCCGCCGGACAGGGAGGCTACACCTTC. Translated, it gives CASRPAGQGGYTF.